This T cell receptor (beta chain) was recorded in a study of identical twins. The CDR3 sequence is 14 residues long. The germline V gene has CDR1 MNHEY and CDR2 SVGAGI. Trimming removed 1 base from V and 7 bases from J, with 8 bases in between. In TCRdb, the 5' RACE reads were re-called with MiXCR into one record per CDR3 protein. The data show just over 500,000 distinct CDR3 sequences, about 20% seen once. This clonotype has more than one count but fewer than ten. These same records also appear under a second study, on T cells expressing NK-cell markers.

The sequence was obtained from a woman aged 18 to 35 in good health. V usage is TRBV6-5 and J usage is TRBJ1-6; unclear D gene. What was sequenced was CD4+ T cells sorted from blood. The CDR3 loop reads CASSYWAVNSPLHF. The CDR3 bases are TGTGCCAGCAGTTACTGGGCTGTGAATTCACCCCTCCACTTT.